A selection of T cell receptor beta chains follows, all from one sample in a study of blood T cell repertoires in COVID-19. The assay was immunoSEQ multiplex PCR, and TCRdb's table has in-frame clones only and misses some. The table records around 130,000 clones, less than 90% of them present only once. Material for sequencing was PBMCs or T cells enriched from blood (not recorded which). The receptors come from a woman between 45 and 60 years old who had recovered from COVID-19. Both conserved end residues are part of each CDR3. The order of the fields is clone size, V gene, D gene, J gene, CDR3 DNA, CDR3 protein. The D gene is left open where the match is weak. Some rows have no size entry. The others give once, few or many, or a class for an expanded clone.

.	TRBV6-5	.	TRBJ1-3	TGTGCCAGCAGATCCCCGGTAGCAAACACCATATATTTT	CASRSPVANTIYF
.	TRBV2	.	TRBJ1-1	TGTGCCAGCAGGGCCGACAGGACTGAAGCTTTCTTT	CASRADRTEAFF
.	TRBV6-4	.	TRBJ1-1	TGTGCCAGCGCACGGGGGGAGGGAGCTGAAGCTTTCTTT	CASARGEGAEAFF
once	TRBV5-1	.	TRBJ2-7	TGCGCCAGCAGCTCCCCCGGGTCCTACGAGCAGTACTTC	CASSSPGSYEQYF
few	TRBV5-1	.	TRBJ2-5	TGCGCCAGCAGCTTTGGGGGACAACAAGAGACCCAGTACTTC	CASSFGGQQETQYF
.	TRBV18	.	TRBJ2-7	TGTGCCAGCTCACCTGCCCACGGCTCCTACGAGCAGTACTTC	CASSPAHGSYEQYF
once	TRBV10-3	TRBD1	TRBJ2-1	TGTGCCATCAGTCGAACAGGGGGCACGGATGAGCAGTTCTTC	CAISRTGGTDEQFF
.	TRBV3-1/TRBV3-2	.	TRBJ1-2	TGTGCCAGCAGCCAAGATCCCGGGGTTGGCTACACCTTC	CASSQDPGVGYTF
.	TRBV4-1	TRBD2	TRBJ2-3	TGCGCCAGCAGCCAAGTATACGGGACTAGCGGGGTGGCTAGCACAGATACGCAGTATTTT	CASSQVYGTSGVASTDTQYF
.	TRBV20-1	TRBD1	TRBJ1-1	TGCAGTGCTATACAGGGGGCGGCTTTCTTT	CSAIQGAAFF
.	TRBV6-5	.	TRBJ1-1	TGTGCCAGCAGTTACGGAGGGATGGAAGCTTTCTTT	CASSYGGMEAFF
.	TRBV6-5	.	TRBJ2-5	TGTGCCAGCAGCCCGCGCAGGGGGGTGGGAGAGACCCAGTACTTC	CASSPRRGVGETQYF
.	TRBV7-2	TRBD1	TRBJ1-2	TGTGCCAGCAGCCCGCCCGACAGGGTACATGGCTACACCTTC	CASSPPDRVHGYTF
.	TRBV18	.	TRBJ1-2	TGTGCCAGCTCACCATGGGTCCTAGGTGGTGGCTACACCTTC	CASSPWVLGGGYTF
.	TRBV11-2	.	TRBJ1-1	TGTGCCAGCAGCAAGGGGGAGGGGGCTGAAGCTTTCTTT	CASSKGEGAEAFF